This entry describes one TCR beta chain. The antigen is not known. The source of the sample is a study of beta chain features in type 1 diabetes. The isolated RNA, all of it, was reverse transcribed, so expressed TCRB transcripts were what got sequenced. Produced via immunoSEQ multiplex PCR; TCRdb's table is partial and in-frame only. The table lists hundreds of thousands of clones, more than 13% of them singletons. CD45RO/CCR7/CD25/CD127/CD95/CD27 sorting isolated CD4+ naive, central memory, regulatory and stem cell-like memory cells. Sort purity for all populations was recorded as exceeding 98%. Study-wide results and caveats: Shortening of TCRB CDR3s, moderate but significant, appeared in all four CD4+ subsets of Type 1 diabetes patients. Compared to healthy donors, patients appeared to have naive, central memory and Treg TCRB repertoires that were more alike.

The germline gives CDR1 SNHLY, CDR2 FYNNEI. Trimming removed 8 bases at V and 3 bases at J, with 8 bases between. CDR3 length: 11 residues. Sequenced: naive CD4+ T cells from blood. This chain links TRBV2 with TRBJ2-7, with D uncertain. This clonotype was obtained from a man between 18 and 29 years old with type 1 diabetes. The DNA for the CDR3 is TGTGCCAGCCGATACGTCTACGAGCAGTACTTC. This translates into CASRYVYEQYF.